The clone carrying this T cell receptor (beta chain) has only a few counts. Together with a sample-barcoded 5' primer, a J-beta primer mix was included in a second PCR lasting about 6 to 12 cycles. TCRdb redid the calling of the 5' RACE reads with MiXCR, one entry per CDR3 protein. The data show roughly 700,000 distinct CDR3 sequences, with 25% seen just once and 9.4% held by the top ten. V dropped 4 bases and J dropped 6; count of bases not matched to a gene: 7. The V gene's germline CDR1 is SGHAT and CDR2 FQNNGV. CDR3 length equals 14 residues. These data belong to a study of blood T cells in healthy people across ages. The same sample was also studied in work on T cells of mothers and their children. That work adds: There were over 8 million TCR beta CDR3 reads from each mother and about 3.1 million from each child.

The J gene is TRBJ1-2, the V gene TRBV11-2; 8 nucleotides match TRBD1. The source of this sequence is a boy between 10 and 17 years old in good health. Material for sequencing was blood. CDR3 protein: CASSSDYRGDGYTF. As DNA, the CDR3 is TGTGCCAGCAGCTCGGACTACAGGGGGGATGGCTACACCTTC. Full variable domain (rest looked up from reference TRBV11-2 and TRBJ1-2): EAGVAQSPRYKIIEKRQSVAFWCNPISGHATLYWYQQILGQGPKLLIQFQNNGVVDDSQLPKDRFSAERLKGVDSTLKIQPAKLEDSAVYLCASSSDYRGDGYTFGSGTRLTVV.